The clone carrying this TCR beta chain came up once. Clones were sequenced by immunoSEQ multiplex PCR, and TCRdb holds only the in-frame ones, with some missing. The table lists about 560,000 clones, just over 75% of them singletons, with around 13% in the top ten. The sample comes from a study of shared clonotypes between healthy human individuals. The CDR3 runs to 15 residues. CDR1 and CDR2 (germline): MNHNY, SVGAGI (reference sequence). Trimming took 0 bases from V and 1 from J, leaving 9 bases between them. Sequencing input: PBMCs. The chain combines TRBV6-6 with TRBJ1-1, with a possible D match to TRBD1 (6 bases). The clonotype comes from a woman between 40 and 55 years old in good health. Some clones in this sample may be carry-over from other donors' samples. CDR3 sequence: CASSYSRTENTEAFF. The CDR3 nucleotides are TGTGCCAGCAGTTACTCTAGGACAGAGAACACTGAAGCTTTCTTT.